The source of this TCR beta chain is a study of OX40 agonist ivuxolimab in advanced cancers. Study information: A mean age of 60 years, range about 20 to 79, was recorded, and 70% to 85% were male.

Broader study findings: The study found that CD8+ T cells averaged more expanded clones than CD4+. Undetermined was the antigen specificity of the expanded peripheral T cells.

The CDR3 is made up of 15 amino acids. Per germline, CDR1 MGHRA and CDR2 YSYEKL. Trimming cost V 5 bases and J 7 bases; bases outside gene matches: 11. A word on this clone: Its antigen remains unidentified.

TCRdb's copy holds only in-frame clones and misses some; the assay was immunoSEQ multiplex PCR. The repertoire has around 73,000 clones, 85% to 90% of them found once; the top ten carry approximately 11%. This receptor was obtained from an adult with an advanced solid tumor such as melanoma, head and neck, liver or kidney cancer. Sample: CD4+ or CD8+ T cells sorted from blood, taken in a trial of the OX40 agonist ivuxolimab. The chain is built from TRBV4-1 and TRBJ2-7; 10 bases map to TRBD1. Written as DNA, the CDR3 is TGCGCCAGCAGCGCCGATCCCGGGACAGGGGATGAGCAGTACTTC. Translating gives CASSADPGTGDEQYF.